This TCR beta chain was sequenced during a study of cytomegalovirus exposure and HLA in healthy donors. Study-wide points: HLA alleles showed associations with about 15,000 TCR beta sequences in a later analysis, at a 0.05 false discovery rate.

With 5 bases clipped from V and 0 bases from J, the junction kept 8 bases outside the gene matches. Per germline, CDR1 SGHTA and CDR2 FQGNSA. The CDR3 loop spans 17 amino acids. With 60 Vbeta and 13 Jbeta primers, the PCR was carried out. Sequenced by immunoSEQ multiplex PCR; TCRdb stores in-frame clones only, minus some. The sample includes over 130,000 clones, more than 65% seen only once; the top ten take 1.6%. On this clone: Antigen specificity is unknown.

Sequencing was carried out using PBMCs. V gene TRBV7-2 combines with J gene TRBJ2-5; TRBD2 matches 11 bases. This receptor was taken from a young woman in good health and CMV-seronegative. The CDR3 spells CASSRPSGGSYQETQYF. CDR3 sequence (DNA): TGTGCCAGCAGCCGCCCTAGCGGGGGGTCGTACCAAGAGACCCAGTACTTC.